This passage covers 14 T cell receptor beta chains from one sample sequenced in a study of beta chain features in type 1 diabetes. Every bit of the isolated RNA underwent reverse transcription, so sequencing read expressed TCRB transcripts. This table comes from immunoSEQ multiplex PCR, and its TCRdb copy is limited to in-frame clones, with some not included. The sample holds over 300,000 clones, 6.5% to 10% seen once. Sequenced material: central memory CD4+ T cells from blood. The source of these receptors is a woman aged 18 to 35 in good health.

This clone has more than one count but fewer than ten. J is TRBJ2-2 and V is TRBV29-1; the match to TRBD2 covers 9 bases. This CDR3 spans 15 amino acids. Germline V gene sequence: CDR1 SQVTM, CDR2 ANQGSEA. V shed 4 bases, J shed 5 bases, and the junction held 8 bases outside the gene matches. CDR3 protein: CSVAASGVRTGELFF. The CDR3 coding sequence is TGCAGCGTTGCAGCTAGCGGGGTTCGGACCGGGGAGCTGTTTTTT.

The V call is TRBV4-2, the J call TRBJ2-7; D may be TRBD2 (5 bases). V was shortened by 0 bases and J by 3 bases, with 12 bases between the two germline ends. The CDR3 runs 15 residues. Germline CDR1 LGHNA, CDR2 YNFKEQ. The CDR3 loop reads CASSQDLFGDYEQYF. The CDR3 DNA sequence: TGTGCCAGCAGCCAAGATTTGTTCGGGGACTACGAGCAGTACTTC.

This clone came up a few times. The CDR3 DNA follows: TGTGCCAGTAGTCGCAGCGGGATTGGTGAGCAGTTCTTC. As protein: CASSRSGIGEQFF. The chain carries TRBV19 and TRBJ2-1; TRBD2 matches 7 bases. V was clipped by 5 bases and J by 9 bases; unmatched bases: 7. The CDR3 runs to 13 residues. CDR1 is LNHDA and CDR2 is SQIVND in the germline V gene (reference sequence).

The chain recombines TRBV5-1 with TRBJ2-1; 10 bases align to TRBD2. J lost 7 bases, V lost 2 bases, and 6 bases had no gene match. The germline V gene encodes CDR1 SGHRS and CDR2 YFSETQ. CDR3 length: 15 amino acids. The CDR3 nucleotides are TGCGCCAGCAGCTTTCTAGCGGGAGACCTAAATGAGCAGTTCTTC. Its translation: CASSFLAGDLNEQFF.

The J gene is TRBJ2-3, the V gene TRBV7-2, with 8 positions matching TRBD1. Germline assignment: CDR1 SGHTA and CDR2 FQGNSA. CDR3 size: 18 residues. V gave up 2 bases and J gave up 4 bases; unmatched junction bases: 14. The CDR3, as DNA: TGTGCCAGCAGCTTAAGGTCTATGGGACAGGCCTCCGCAGATACGCAGTATTTT. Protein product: CASSLRSMGQASADTQYF. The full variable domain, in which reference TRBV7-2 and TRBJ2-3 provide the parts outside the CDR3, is GAGVSQSPSNKVTEKGKDVELRCDPISGHTALYWYRQSLGQGLEFLIYFQGNSAPDKSGLPSDRFSAERTGGSVSTLTIQRTQQEDSAVYLCASSLRSMGQASADTQYFGPGTRLTVL.

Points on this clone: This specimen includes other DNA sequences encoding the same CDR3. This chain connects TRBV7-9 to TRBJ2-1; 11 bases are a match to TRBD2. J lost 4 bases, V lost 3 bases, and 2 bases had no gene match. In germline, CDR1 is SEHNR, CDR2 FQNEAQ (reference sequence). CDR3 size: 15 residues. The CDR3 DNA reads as TGTGCCAGCAGCTTGGGGACTAGCGGATACAATGAGCAGTTCTTC. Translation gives CASSLGTSGYNEQFF.

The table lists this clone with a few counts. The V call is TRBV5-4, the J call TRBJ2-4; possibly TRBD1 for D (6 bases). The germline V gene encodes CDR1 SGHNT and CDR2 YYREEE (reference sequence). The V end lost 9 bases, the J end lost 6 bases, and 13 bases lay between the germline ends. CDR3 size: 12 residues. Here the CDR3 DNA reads TGTGCCACGGGGCAGGGGATAAACATTCAGTACTTC. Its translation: CATGQGINIQYF.

The chain's CDR3 is CASSFRDRGWKGYTF. The CDR3 DNA reads TGTGCCAGCAGTTTCCGGGACAGGGGTTGGAAAGGCTACACCTTC. The chain carries TRBV28 and TRBJ1-2; 10 bases align to TRBD1. The CDR3 loop spans 15 amino acids. Trimming cost V 3 bases and J 8 bases; bases outside gene matches: 9. CDR1 MDHEN and CDR2 SYDVKM come from the germline V gene.

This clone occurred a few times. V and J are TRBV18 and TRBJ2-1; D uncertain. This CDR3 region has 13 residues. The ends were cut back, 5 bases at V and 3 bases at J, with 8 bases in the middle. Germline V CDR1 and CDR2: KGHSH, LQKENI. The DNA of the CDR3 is TGTGCCAGCTCAGGAGCCAGCTACAATGAGCAGTTCTTC. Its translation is CASSGASYNEQFF.

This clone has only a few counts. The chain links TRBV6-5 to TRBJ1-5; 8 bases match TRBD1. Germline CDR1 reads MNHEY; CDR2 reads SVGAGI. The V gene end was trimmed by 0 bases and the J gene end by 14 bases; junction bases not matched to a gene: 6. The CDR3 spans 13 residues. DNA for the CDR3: TGTGCCAGCAGTTACTCCGGGACAGGTCATGAGCATTTT. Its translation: CASSYSGTGHEHF.

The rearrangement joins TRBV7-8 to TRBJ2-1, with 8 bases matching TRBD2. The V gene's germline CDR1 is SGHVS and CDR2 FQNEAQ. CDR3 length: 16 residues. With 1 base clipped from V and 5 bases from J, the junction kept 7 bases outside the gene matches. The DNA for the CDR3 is TGTGCCAGCAGCTTAGATGGCGGGAGGAAGCACAATGAGCAGTTCTTC. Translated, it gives CASSLDGGRKHNEQFF.

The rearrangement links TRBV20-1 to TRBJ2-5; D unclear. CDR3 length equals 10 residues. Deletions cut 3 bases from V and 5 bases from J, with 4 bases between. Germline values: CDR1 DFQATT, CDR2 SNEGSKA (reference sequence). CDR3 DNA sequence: TGCAGTGCTAGGGCTGAGACCCAGTACTTC. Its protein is CSARAETQYF.

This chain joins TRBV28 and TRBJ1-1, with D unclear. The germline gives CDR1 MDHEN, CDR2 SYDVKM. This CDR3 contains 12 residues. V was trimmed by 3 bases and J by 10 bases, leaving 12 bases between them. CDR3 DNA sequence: TGTGCCAGCAGTTTGACCCATTCGTCAGCTTTCTTT. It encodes CASSLTHSSAFF.

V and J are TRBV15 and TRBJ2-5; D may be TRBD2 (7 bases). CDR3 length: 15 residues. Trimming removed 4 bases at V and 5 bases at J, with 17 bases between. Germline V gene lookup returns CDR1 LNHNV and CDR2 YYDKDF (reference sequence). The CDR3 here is CATSIPGAGGETQYF. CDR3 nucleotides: TGTGCCACCAGCATCCCGGGGGCCGGGGGGGAGACCCAGTACTTC.